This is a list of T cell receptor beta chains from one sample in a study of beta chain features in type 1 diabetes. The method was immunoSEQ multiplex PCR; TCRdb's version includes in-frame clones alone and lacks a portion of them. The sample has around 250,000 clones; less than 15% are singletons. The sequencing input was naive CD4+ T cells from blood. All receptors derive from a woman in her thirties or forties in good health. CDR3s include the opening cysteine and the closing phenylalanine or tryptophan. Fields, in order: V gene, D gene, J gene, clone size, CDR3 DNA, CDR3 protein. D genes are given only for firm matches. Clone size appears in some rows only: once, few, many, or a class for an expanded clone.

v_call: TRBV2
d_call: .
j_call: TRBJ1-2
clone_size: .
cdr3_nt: TGTGCCAGCAGTGAATCCCCCAGGGGCGGCTACACCTTC
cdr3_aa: CASSESPRGGYTF

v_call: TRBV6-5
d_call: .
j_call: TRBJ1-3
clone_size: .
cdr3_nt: TGTGCCAGCAGTTACTCTTCAGGGCTCTCTGGAAACACCATATATTTT
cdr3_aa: CASSYSSGLSGNTIYF

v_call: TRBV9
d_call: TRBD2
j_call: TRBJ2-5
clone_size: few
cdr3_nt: TGTGCCAGCAGCGTAGACCCTAGCGGGGGGGCAAAAGAGACCCAGTACTTC
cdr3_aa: CASSVDPSGGAKETQYF

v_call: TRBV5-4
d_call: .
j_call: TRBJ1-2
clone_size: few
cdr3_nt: TGTGCCAGCAGCTTGGCGCAGGGTGTTTGGTATGGCTACACCTTC
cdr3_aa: CASSLAQGVWYGYTF

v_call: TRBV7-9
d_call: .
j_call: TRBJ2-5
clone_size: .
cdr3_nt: TGTGCCAGCTCCACCGCGGTGATTTGGCAGCCGAACCAAGAGACCCAGTACTTC
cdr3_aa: CASSTAVIWQPNQETQYF

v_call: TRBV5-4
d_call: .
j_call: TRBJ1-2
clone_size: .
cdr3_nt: TGTGCCAGCAGCTATCCCGGGGGGGGCTATGGCTACACCTTC
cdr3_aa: CASSYPGGGYGYTF

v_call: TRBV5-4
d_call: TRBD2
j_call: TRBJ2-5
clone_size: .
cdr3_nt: TGTGCCAGCAGCTTGGTACTAGCGGGGGGGCAAGAGACCCAGTACTTC
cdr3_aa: CASSLVLAGGQETQYF

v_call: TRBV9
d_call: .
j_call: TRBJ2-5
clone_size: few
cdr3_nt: TGTGCCAGCTCTCCGGGGACACAAGAGACCCAGTACTTC
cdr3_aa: CASSPGTQETQYF

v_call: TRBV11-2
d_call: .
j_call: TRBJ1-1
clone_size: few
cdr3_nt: TGTGCCAGCAGTCCACAAGACACTGAAGCTTTCTTT
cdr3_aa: CASSPQDTEAFF

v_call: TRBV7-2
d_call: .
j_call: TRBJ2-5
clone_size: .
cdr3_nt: TGTGCCAGCAGCTTAAAAGCTGGGCTAGAGACCCAGTACTTC
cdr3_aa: CASSLKAGLETQYF

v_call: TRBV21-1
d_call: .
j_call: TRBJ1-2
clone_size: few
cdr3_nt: TGTGCCAGCAGCAAACGAGGACAGAAGGACTCTAACTATGGCTACACCTTC
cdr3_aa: CASSKRGQKDSNYGYTF

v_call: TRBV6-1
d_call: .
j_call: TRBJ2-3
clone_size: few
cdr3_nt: TGTGCCAGCAGTGAACTCGCCAGGATCACAGATACGCAGTATTTT
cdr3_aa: CASSELARITDTQYF

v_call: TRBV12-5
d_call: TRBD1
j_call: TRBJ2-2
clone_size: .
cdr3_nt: TGTGCTAGTGGTTTGGGGACAGGGCCGAGCACCGGGGAGCTGTTTTTT
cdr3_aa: CASGLGTGPSTGELFF

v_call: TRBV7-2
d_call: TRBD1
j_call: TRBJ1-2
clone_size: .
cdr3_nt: TGTGCCAGCACCCCCGGACAGGGGGCAATTCGGGGCTACACCTTC
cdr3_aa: CASTPGQGAIRGYTF

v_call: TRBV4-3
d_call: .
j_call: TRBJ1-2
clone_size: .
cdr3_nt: TGCACCAGCAGCCGAACAAACTATGGCTACACCTTC
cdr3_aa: CTSSRTNYGYTF

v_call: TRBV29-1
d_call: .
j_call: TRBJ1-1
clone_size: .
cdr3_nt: TGCAGCGTTTATCAGGGGTCGAGCACTGAAGCTTTCTTT
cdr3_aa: CSVYQGSSTEAFF

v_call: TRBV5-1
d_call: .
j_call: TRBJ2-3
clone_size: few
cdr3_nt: TGCGCCAGCAGCTTGGGGGGCTCTCCGCCAGATACGCAGTATTTT
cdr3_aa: CASSLGGSPPDTQYF

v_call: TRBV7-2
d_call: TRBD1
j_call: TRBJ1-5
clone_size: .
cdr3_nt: TGTGCCAGCAGCTTACGGACAGGGTTGAGCAATCAGCCCCAGCATTTT
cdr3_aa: CASSLRTGLSNQPQHF

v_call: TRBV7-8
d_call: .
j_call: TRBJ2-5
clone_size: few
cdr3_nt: TGTGCCAGCAGCCCGCAGAGGGGGAAGGAGACCCAGTACTTC
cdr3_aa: CASSPQRGKETQYF

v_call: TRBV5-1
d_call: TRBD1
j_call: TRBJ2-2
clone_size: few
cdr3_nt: TGCGCCAGCAGCTTGGACAGGGGGGACACCGGGGAGCTGTTTTTT
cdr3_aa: CASSLDRGDTGELFF

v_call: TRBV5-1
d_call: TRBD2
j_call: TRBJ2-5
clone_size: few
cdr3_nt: TGCGCCAGCAGCACAATAGCGGGGGCCGGAGAGACCCAGTACTTC
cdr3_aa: CASSTIAGAGETQYF

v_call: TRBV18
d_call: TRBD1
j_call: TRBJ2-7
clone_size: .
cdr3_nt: TGTGCCAGCTCACCGGACAGGCGAACCTACGAGCAGTACTTC
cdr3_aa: CASSPDRRTYEQYF

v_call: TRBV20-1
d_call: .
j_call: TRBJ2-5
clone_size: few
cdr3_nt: TGCAGTGCTAGGAGAGGAGAGACCCAGTACTTC
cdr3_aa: CSARRGETQYF

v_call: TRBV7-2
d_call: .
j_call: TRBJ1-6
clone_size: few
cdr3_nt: TGTGCCAGCAGCTTCGTGGTGGTGGCATATAATTCACCCCTCCACTTT
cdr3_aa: CASSFVVVAYNSPLHF

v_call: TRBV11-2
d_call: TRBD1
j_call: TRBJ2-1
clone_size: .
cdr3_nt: TGTGCCAGCAGAGGACAGGAAAACAATGAGCAGTTCTTC
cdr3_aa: CASRGQENNEQFF

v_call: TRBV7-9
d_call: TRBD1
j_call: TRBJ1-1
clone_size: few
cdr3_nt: TGTGCCAGCAGCCTGACAGGGGGCGCGACTGAAGCTTTCTTT
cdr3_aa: CASSLTGGATEAFF

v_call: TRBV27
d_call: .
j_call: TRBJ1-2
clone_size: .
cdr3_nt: TGTGCCAGCAGTCTACAGGGTCTCAGTGGAAACTATGGCTACACCTTC
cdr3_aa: CASSLQGLSGNYGYTF

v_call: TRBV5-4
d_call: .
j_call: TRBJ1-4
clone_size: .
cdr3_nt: TGTGCCAGCAGCTTGGAATTACGGGAAAAACTGTTTTTT
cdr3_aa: CASSLELREKLFF

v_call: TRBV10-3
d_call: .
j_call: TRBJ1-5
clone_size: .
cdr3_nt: TGTGCCATCAGTGAGTCGATGTCCGGGATCAGCAATCAGCCCCAGCATTTT
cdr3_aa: CAISESMSGISNQPQHF

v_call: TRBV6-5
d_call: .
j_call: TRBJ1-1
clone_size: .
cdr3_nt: TGTGCCAGCAGCGCCTGGGAGGGGTCGAACACTGAAGCTTTCTTT
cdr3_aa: CASSAWEGSNTEAFF

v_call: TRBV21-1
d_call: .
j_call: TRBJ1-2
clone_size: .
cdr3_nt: TGTGCCAGCAGCAAAACCGCCGGGGGACGGGCTCGTATATGGGGATATGGCTACACCTTC
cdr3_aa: CASSKTAGGRARIWGYGYTF

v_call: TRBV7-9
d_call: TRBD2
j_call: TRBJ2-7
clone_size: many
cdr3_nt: TGTGCCAGCAGCAATCGTCCGGGACTAGCGTACGAGCAGTACTTC
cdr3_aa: CASSNRPGLAYEQYF

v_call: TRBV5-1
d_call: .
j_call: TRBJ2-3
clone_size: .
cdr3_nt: TGCGCCAGCAGCTTGAGGTCTAGCGCTGGGACAGATACGCAGTATTTT
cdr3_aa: CASSLRSSAGTDTQYF

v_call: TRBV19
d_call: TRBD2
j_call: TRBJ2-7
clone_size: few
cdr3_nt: TGTGCCAGTAGTATAGGTGGACTAGCGGGGACCTACGAGCAGTACTTC
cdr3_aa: CASSIGGLAGTYEQYF

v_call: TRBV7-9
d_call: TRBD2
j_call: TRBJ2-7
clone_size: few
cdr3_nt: TGTGCCAGCAGCTTAGCAGGGAAGCGGGGGGGCTCCTACGAGCAGTACTTC
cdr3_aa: CASSLAGKRGGSYEQYF

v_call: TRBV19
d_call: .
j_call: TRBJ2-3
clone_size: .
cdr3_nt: TGTGCCAGTAGTATAACGGCGGATACCACAGATACGCAGTATTTT
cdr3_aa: CASSITADTTDTQYF

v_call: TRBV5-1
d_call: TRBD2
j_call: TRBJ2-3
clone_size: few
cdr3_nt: TGCGCCAGCAGCTTGGCCAGCGGGGGTTCAGATACGCAGTATTTT
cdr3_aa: CASSLASGGSDTQYF

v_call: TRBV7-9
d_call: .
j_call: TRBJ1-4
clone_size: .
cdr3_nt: TGTGCCAGCAGCTTAACAGGGTTTCGAGAAAAACTGTTTTTT
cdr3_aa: CASSLTGFREKLFF

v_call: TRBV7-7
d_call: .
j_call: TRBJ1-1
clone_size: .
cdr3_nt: TGTGCTAGCAGCTATAAGAACACTGAAGCTTTCTTT
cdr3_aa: CASSYKNTEAFF

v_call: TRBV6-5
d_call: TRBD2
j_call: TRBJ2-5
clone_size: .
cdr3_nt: TGTGCCAGCAGTTCCCAGGTGGACGGGAGGGAGACCCAGTACTTC
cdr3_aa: CASSSQVDGRETQYF

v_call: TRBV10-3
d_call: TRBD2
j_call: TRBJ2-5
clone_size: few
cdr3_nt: TGTGCCATCAGTGATGGTGGGGGGGAACAAGAGACCCAGTACTTC
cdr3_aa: CAISDGGGEQETQYF

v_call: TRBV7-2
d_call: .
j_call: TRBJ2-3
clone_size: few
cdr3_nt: TGTGCCAGCAGTCCCGCGGCCCAAGGCACAGATACGCAGTATTTT
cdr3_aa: CASSPAAQGTDTQYF